The 27 T cell receptor beta chains presented below share a single source sample, sequenced in a study of blood T cell repertoires in COVID-19. The data were produced by immunoSEQ multiplex PCR, yet TCRdb's version contains in-frame clones alone and is incomplete. The sample shows 300,000 or so clones, more than 80% of them seen only once. Sequences were obtained from PBMCs or T cells enriched from blood (not recorded which). The receptors come from a woman aged 30 to 39 who had recovered from COVID-19.

V is TRBV7-6 and J is TRBJ1-3; D perhaps matches TRBD1 (5 bases). Germline V lookup: CDR1 SGHVS, CDR2 FNYEAQ. V was shortened by 5 bases and J by 0 bases, with 14 bases between the two germline ends. The CDR3 loop spans 16 amino acids. CDR3 sequence reads: CASSPLVGGSGNTIYF. CDR3 coding DNA: TGTGCCAGCAGCCCCCTTGTCGGGGGCTCTGGAAACACCATATATTTT.

The chain has TRBV19 and TRBJ1-5, with unresolved D. CDR3 length: 16 amino acids. Deletions cut 5 bases from V and 6 bases from J, with 20 bases between. The V gene's germline CDR1 is LNHDA and CDR2 SQIVND (reference sequence). The CDR3 region is CASSSRVPRLGQPQHF. CDR3 DNA sequence: TGTGCCAGTAGTTCCCGGGTCCCCCGGCTGGGTCAGCCCCAGCATTTT.

The chain carries TRBV30 and TRBJ1-2; 7 nucleotides line up with TRBD1. The germline CDR1 and CDR2 sequences are GTSNPN and SVGIG (reference sequence). CDR3 length equals 13 residues. V was clipped by 3 bases and J by 6 bases; unmatched bases: 7. In nucleotides, the CDR3 is TGTGCCTGGAGCCGATCCGGGACAGATGGCTACACCTTC. Its translation is CAWSRSGTDGYTF.

With regard to this clone: In the same sample, other DNA sequences code for this CDR3. V usage is TRBV7-2 and J usage is TRBJ1-6; 10 nucleotides match TRBD1. The germline CDR1 and CDR2 sequences are SGHTA and FQGNSA. After removal of 1 base from V and 7 bases from J, the junction contained 1 base not matched to a gene. CDR3 length: 15 amino acids. DNA for the CDR3: TGTGCCAGCAGCTTAGAGGGACAGGGGAATTCACCCCTCCACTTT. It specifies CASSLEGQGNSPLHF.

V and J are TRBV7-9 and TRBJ2-3; TRBD2 is a possible D gene (5 bases). CDR1 and CDR2 from the germline V gene are SEHNR and FQNEAQ (reference sequence). Trimming stripped 5 bases from V and 2 bases from J, with 11 bases between. This CDR3 spans 14 amino acids. In DNA, the CDR3 is TGTGCCAGCAGCCCCCGGGAAGACACAGATACGCAGTATTTT. Protein product: CASSPREDTDTQYF. Full variable domain (missing parts from reference TRBV7-9 and TRBJ2-3): DTGVSQNPRHKITKRGQNVTFRCDPISEHNRLYWYRQTLGQGPEFLTYFQNEAQLEKSRLLSDRFSAERPKGSFSTLEIQRTEQGDSAMYLCASSPREDTDTQYFGPGTRLTVL.

In this sample, this clone turned up a few times. This sequence joins TRBV6-1 and TRBJ2-5; a weak D match, TRBD2 (5 bases). V lost 1 base and J 7 bases, leaving 13 bases between the germline ends. The CDR3 has 14 residues. Germline loops: CDR1 MNHNS, CDR2 SASEGT. The CDR3: CASSEGTEVATQYF. In DNA form, the CDR3 reads TGTGCCAGCAGTGAAGGAACGGAGGTTGCGACCCAGTACTTC.

CDR3 region: CASSQDLSTEQFF. The CDR3 region has the DNA TGTGCCAGCAGCCAAGATTTGAGCACTGAGCAGTTCTTC. The genes are TRBV4-2 and TRBJ2-1; no definite D call. The CDR3 extends over 13 amino acids. Germline V lookup: CDR1 LGHNA, CDR2 YNFKEQ. V was pared by 0 bases and J by 9 bases, with 9 bases between.

CDR3 protein: CASSLARRESDTQYF. The CDR3 DNA follows: TGTGCCAGCAGCTTAGCGCGGCGGGAGTCAGATACGCAGTATTTT. The chain carries TRBV7-2 and TRBJ2-3, with 7 nucleotides matching TRBD2. The CDR3 totals 15 residues. Germline V gene data show CDR1 as SGHTA and CDR2 as FQGNSA. J gave up 4 bases and V 0 bases, and 4 bases lay outside the gene matches.

J is TRBJ2-2 and V is TRBV7-6; weak D call: TRBD2 (6 bases). Trimming took off 5 bases at V and 4 bases at J, with 23 bases between the two ends. CDR3 length: 18 residues. Germline CDR1 SGHVS, CDR2 FNYEAQ. The CDR3, as DNA: TGTGCCAGCAGCCCAGACCGGGACTTCTATGGGGGCACCGGGGAGCTGTTTTTT. Translated: CASSPDRDFYGGTGELFF.

The chain employs TRBV7-9 and TRBJ2-7, with 8 nucleotides matching TRBD1. The CDR3 spans 15 residues. J gave up 3 bases and V 5 bases, and 9 bases lay outside the gene matches. In germline, CDR1 is SEHNR, CDR2 FQNEAQ (reference sequence). The CDR3 DNA sequence: TGTGCCAGCAGCGCTAGGGACAGGCCGTACTACGAGCAGTACTTC. It codes for CASSARDRPYYEQYF.

This sequence joins TRBV28 and TRBJ2-7; 8 positions match TRBD2. Germline V gene sequence: CDR1 MDHEN, CDR2 SYDVKM. CDR3 length equals 14 residues. J was trimmed by 9 bases and V by 6 bases; bases with no gene match: 13. The CDR3 spells CASREGSGIAGQYF. In DNA, the CDR3 is TGTGCCAGCAGGGAAGGTAGCGGGATCGCCGGGCAGTACTTC.

The V call is TRBV7-6, the J call TRBJ2-7, with 8 bases fitting TRBD1. The CDR3 has 14 residues. Germline V gene sequence: CDR1 SGHVS, CDR2 FNYEAQ. V dropped 5 bases and J dropped 4; count of bases not matched to a gene: 7. The CDR3 region is CASSHGTGHYEQYF. As DNA, the CDR3 is TGTGCCAGCAGCCACGGGACAGGCCATTACGAGCAGTACTTC.

The J gene is TRBJ1-6, the V gene TRBV5-6; 9 bases fit TRBD1. V was pared by 0 bases and J by 9 bases, with 7 bases of the junction left unmatched. Germline CDR1 SGHDT, CDR2 YYEEEE. This CDR3 spans 16 amino acids. The CDR3 reads CASSLAAGGQGSPLHF. The CDR3 DNA reads as TGTGCCAGCAGCTTGGCGGCGGGGGGACAGGGTTCACCCCTCCACTTT.

The chain recombines TRBV2 with TRBJ2-7; the match to TRBD2 covers 9 bases. The V gene end was trimmed by 1 base and the J gene end by 4 bases; junction bases not matched to a gene: 5. The CDR3 has 15 residues. The germline gives CDR1 SNHLY, CDR2 FYNNEI. The CDR3 sequence: CASSEVSSGTYEQYF. The CDR3 DNA reads as TGTGCCAGCAGTGAAGTTTCTAGCGGGACGTACGAGCAGTACTTC.

The rearrangement joins TRBV15 to TRBJ2-7; 13 nucleotides match TRBD2. J was trimmed by 3 bases and V by 0 bases; bases with no gene match: 2. This CDR3 comprises 16 residues. CDR1 is LNHNV and CDR2 is YYDKDF in the germline V gene (reference sequence). The CDR3: CATSRDGTSGNYEQYF. The DNA of the CDR3 is TGTGCCACCAGCAGAGATGGGACTAGCGGGAACTACGAGCAGTACTTC. The entire variable domain, with the rest obtained from reference TRBV15 and TRBJ2-7, is as follows: DAMVIQNPRYQVTQFGKPVTLSCSQTLNHNVMYWYQQKSSQAPKLLFHYYDKDFNNEADTPDNFQSRRPNTSFCFLDIRSPGLGDTAMYLCATSRDGTSGNYEQYFGPGTRLTVT.

The table lists this clone with a few counts. The CDR3 coding sequence is TGTGCCAGTATTGACAGGGGTTCTGGGGGCTACACCTTC. Translating it yields CASIDRGSGGYTF. The V and J genes are TRBV19 and TRBJ1-2, with TRBD1 identical over 8 bases. The CDR3 sequence is 13 residues long. CDR1 and CDR2 (germline): LNHDA, SQIVND (reference sequence). V gave up 7 bases and J gave up 8 bases; unmatched junction bases: 9.

The J gene is TRBJ1-2, the V gene TRBV11-2; D call uncertain. V was trimmed by 5 bases and J by 8 bases, leaving 15 bases between them. The germline V gene encodes CDR1 SGHAT and CDR2 FQNNGV. This CDR3 has 13 residues. The CDR3: CASSASQARGYTF. DNA of the CDR3: TGTGCCAGCAGCGCAAGCCAGGCCCGAGGCTACACCTTC.

The CDR3 DNA reads as TGTGCCAGCAGCCCCCGGGACAGGGGCCGACCAACTAATGAAAAACTGTTTTTT. It translates to CASSPRDRGRPTNEKLFF. The genes are TRBV5-8 and TRBJ1-4, with TRBD1 matching over 10 bases. Unmatched junction bases numbered 9, after V lost 4 bases and J lost 0 bases. Germline V gene lookup returns CDR1 SGHTS and CDR2 YDEGEE. CDR3 length: 18 amino acids.

The chain has TRBV9 and TRBJ2-5, with a weak D call TRBD1 (6 bases). Germline V lookup: CDR1 SGDLS, CDR2 YYNGEE. The CDR3 runs to 14 residues. The ends were cut back, 3 bases at V and 2 bases at J, with 11 bases in the middle. The CDR3 loop is CASSAQGYQETQYF. The CDR3 DNA is TGTGCCAGCAGCGCACAGGGATATCAAGAGACCCAGTACTTC.

This clone has only one observation. This chain connects TRBV19 to TRBJ2-2; TRBD2 aligns across 7 bases. Per germline, CDR1 LNHDA and CDR2 SQIVND (reference sequence). This CDR3 region has 17 residues. V lost 10 bases to trimming and J lost 4 bases; unmatched junction nucleotides: 18. DNA for the CDR3: TGTGCCACCGGGATCGCCGGGGGAGGGCACGGCACCGGGGAGCTGTTTTTT. Its protein is CATGIAGGGHGTGELFF.

The chain is built from TRBV4-3 and TRBJ1-4, with 7 bases lining up with TRBD1. Germline V gene data show CDR1 as LGHNA and CDR2 as YSLEER. With 2 bases clipped from V and 10 bases from J, the junction kept 13 bases outside the gene matches. The CDR3 contains 16 residues. CDR3 DNA: TGCGCCAGCAGCCAATGGACAGGTCTGGGGATTGGAAAACTGTTTTTT. Protein sequence: CASSQWTGLGIGKLFF.

V is TRBV2 and J is TRBJ2-5; 7 positions agree with TRBD1. Per germline, CDR1 SNHLY and CDR2 FYNNEI. With V trimmed by 5 bases and J by 5 bases, 5 bases remained unmatched. CDR3 length equals 13 residues. The CDR3 nucleotides read TGTGCCAGCAGTACGAGGGGGCCGGAGACCCAGTACTTC. Its translation: CASSTRGPETQYF.

This rearrangement joins TRBV5-6 to TRBJ1-5, with no clear D. CDR1 SGHDT and CDR2 YYEEEE come from the germline V gene. The CDR3 length is 13 residues. The V gene lost 2 bases and the J gene lost 2 bases, with 5 bases spanning the gap. The CDR3 coding sequence is TGTGCCAGCAGCTTCTTAGGCAATCAGCCCCAGCATTTT. This codes for CASSFLGNQPQHF.

This clone was picked up one time. J is TRBJ2-5 and V is TRBV30; TRBD2 aligns across 11 bases. V lost 4 bases and J lost 4; bases outside the gene matches: 5. Germline V lookup: CDR1 GTSNPN, CDR2 SVGIG (reference sequence). This CDR3 spans 14 amino acids. CDR3 coding DNA: TGTGCCTGGACTAGCGGGAGGCCTGGAGAGACCCAGTACTTC. It encodes CAWTSGRPGETQYF.

V usage is TRBV6-1 and J usage is TRBJ2-3; possible D gene TRBD1, 5 bases. Trimming cost V 3 bases and J 12 bases, with 13 bases left between them. Germline CDR1 reads MNHNS; CDR2 reads SASEGT. The CDR3 spans 12 residues. The CDR3 reads CASSDMTVLQYF. The CDR3 nucleotides read TGTGCCAGCAGTGACATGACAGTCTTACAGTATTTT.

The chain employs TRBV7-6 and TRBJ1-3; possibly TRBD1 for D (5 bases). CDR3 size: 16 residues. Germline V gene lookup returns CDR1 SGHVS and CDR2 FNYEAQ. V was trimmed by 6 bases and J by 5 bases, leaving 20 bases between them. This CDR3 reads CASSLRSQGSRNTIYF. Written as DNA, the CDR3 is TGTGCCAGCAGTTTGCGGAGTCAGGGCTCGAGAAACACCATATATTTT.

The J gene is TRBJ1-2, the V gene TRBV6-5, with D tentatively TRBD1 (5 bases). V shed 4 bases and J shed 5 bases, with 11 bases lying between them. This CDR3 has 13 amino acids. Germline loops: CDR1 MNHEY, CDR2 SVGAGI. DNA of the CDR3: TGTGCCAGCAGTTGCGGACATTGGTATGGCTACACCTTC. It specifies CASSCGHWYGYTF.